This T cell receptor beta chain emerged from a study of sequential checkpoint blockade in melanoma. Using immunoSEQ multiplex PCR, the repertoire was profiled, and TCRdb retains in-frame clones only, with some absent. The table includes some 40,000 clones, approximately 30% detected once. This clone appeared a few times. Stated treatment: randomized to nivolumab then ipilimumab (arm A) or the reverse (arm B). CDR1 SGHNT and CDR2 YENEEA come from the germline V gene. There are 18 residues in the CDR3. V was shortened by 5 bases and J by 0 bases, with 20 bases between the two germline ends. This rearrangement joins TRBV11-3 to TRBJ2-1, with D perhaps TRBD2 (5 bases). This receptor was taken from a human donor with melanoma. The specimen comprised tumor tissue (inferred from file names), sampled from a patient given nivolumab and ipilimumab in sequence. This CDR3 reads CASSPLEARRSSYNEQFF. CDR3 DNA sequence: TGTGCCAGCAGCCCCTTGGAGGCGCGCCGAAGCTCCTACAATGAGCAGTTCTTC. Supplemented by reference TRBV11-3 and TRBJ2-1, the full variable domain reads EAGVVQSPRYKIIEKKQPVAFWCNPISGHNTLYWYLQNLGQGPELLIRYENEEAVDDSQLPKDRFSAERLKGVDSTLKIQPAELGDSAVYLCASSPLEARRSSYNEQFFGPGTRLTVL.